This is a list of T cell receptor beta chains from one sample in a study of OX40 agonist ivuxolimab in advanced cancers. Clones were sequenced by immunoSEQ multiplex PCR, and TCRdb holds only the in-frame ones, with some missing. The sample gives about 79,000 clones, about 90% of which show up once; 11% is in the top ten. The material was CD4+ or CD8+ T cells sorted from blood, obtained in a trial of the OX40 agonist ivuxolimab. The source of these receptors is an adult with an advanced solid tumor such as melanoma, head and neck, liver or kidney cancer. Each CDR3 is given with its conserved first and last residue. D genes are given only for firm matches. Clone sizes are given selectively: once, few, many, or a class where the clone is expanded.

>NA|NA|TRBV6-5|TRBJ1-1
TGTGCCAGCAGTTACTCTGAGAGCCCTGAAGCTTTCTTT
CASSYSESPEAFF
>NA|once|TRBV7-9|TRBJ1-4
TGTGCCAGCAGCTTAGCGCTGGGGACACCAACTAATGAAAAACTGTTTTTT
CASSLALGTPTNEKLFF
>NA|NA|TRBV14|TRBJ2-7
TGTGCCAGCAGCCAAGATATCTTCTACGAGCAGTACTTC
CASSQDIFYEQYF
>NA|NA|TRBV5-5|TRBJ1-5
TGTGCCAGCAGCTTTTGGGGATTAGGCCAGCCCCAGCATTTT
CASSFWGLGQPQHF
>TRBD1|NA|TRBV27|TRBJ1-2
TGTGCCAGCAGTTTATCGTGGGTGGACAGGGTGGGCTATGGCTACACCTTC
CASSLSWVDRVGYGYTF
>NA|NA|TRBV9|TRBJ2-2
TGTGCCAGCAGCGTGGGGGATTCCGGGGAGCTGTTTTTT
CASSVGDSGELFF
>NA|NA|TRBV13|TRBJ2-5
TGTGCCAGCAGCTCAGTCCGGGAGAGAGAGACCCAGTACTTC
CASSSVRERETQYF
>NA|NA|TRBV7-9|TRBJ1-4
TGTGCCAGCAGCTTAGCTGGGGATGAAAAACTGTTTTTT
CASSLAGDEKLFF
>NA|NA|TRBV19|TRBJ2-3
TGTGCCAGTAGTATTGGTGTGGATACGCAGTATTTT
CASSIGVDTQYF
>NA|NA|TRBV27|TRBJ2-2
TGTGCCAGCAGCTTTGGGGTAGGCAGCGACACCGGGGAGCTGTTTTTT
CASSFGVGSDTGELFF
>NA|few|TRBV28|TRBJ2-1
TGTGCCAGCAGTTTAAGTGGTGAGCAGTTCTTC
CASSLSGEQFF
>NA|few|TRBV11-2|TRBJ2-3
TGTGCCAGCAGCTTCACAGATACGCAGTATTTT
CASSFTDTQYF
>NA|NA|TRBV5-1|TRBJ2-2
TGCGCCAGCAGCTTGGGGGGACAGAACACCGGGGAGCTGTTTTTT
CASSLGGQNTGELFF
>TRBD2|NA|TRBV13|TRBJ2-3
TGTGCCAGCAGCCCCGGGACAGCGGGGACTAGCGGGGGGTATTCAGATACGCAGTATTTT
CASSPGTAGTSGGYSDTQYF
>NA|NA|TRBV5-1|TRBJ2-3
TGCGCCAGCAGCTTCAACCTACAGACTAGCACAGATACGCAGTATTTT
CASSFNLQTSTDTQYF
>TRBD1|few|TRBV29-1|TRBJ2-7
TGCAGCGTTGTCCCGGGACAGGGGGCCTACGAGCAGTACTTC
CSVVPGQGAYEQYF
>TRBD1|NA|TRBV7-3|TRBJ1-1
TGTGCCAGCAGCGCCACAGGGGGGAACACTGAAGCTTTCTTT
CASSATGGNTEAFF
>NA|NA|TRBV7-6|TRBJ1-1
TGTGCCAGCAGCCGGGTCTCGAACACTGAAGCTTTCTTT
CASSRVSNTEAFF
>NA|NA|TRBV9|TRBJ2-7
TGTGCCAGCAGCGCCGACACGCCCTACGAGCAGTACTTC
CASSADTPYEQYF
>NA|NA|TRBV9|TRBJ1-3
TGTGCCAGCAGCGTAAGGCCCTGGAACATTGCAGGATCTGGAAACACCATATATTTT
CASSVRPWNIAGSGNTIYF
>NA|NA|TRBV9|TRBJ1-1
TGTGCCAGCAGCGGGCACGGGGGCACTGAAGCTTTCTTT
CASSGHGGTEAFF
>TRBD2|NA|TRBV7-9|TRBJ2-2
TGTGCCAGCAGCTCGATGGCCGGTACTAGCGGCGACCGGGAGCTGTTTTTT
CASSSMAGTSGDRELFF
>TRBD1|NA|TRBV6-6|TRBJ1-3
TGTGCCAGCAGTTACTCCCCGACAGGGGGGGAAGACACCATATATTTT
CASSYSPTGGEDTIYF
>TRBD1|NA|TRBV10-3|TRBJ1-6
TGTGCCATCAGCCTCACAGGGGAGGTGAGCAATTCACCCCTCCACTTT
CAISLTGEVSNSPLHF
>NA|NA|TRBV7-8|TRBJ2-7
TGTGCCAGCAGCTTAGATCGGGGTAGCGGATACGAGCAGTACTTC
CASSLDRGSGYEQYF
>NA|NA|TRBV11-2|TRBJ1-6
TGTGCCAGCAGCCCGCCCGGGACGGGTTTTCCCCTCCACTTT
CASSPPGTGFPLHF
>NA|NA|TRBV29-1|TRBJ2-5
TGCAGCGTGCCTTCGGAACAAGAGACCCAGTACTTC
CSVPSEQETQYF
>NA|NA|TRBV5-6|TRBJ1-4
TGTGCCAGCAGCGGGGAGAATGAAAAACTGTTTTTT
CASSGENEKLFF
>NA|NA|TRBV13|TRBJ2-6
TGTGCCAGCAGCTTAGGCGGCAGGGCCCTCGGGGCCAACGTCCTGACTTTC
CASSLGGRALGANVLTF
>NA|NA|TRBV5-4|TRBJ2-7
TGTGCCAGCAGCTTGGGCGGGGTGAACTACGAGCAGTACTTC
CASSLGGVNYEQYF
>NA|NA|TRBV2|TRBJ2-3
TGTGCCAGCAGTGCCCTTTATGATACGCAGTATTTT
CASSALYDTQYF
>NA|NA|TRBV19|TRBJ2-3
TGTGCCAGTAGTATGCGGAGAGCGGGCCGCACAGATACGCAGTATTTT
CASSMRRAGRTDTQYF
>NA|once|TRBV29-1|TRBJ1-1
TGCAGCGCCCTTGAGATGAACACTGAAGCTTTCTTT
CSALEMNTEAFF
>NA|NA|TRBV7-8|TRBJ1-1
TGTGCCAGCAGCTTCGGACAGCGAGCTTTCTTT
CASSFGQRAFF
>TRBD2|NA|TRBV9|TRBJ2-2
TGTGCCAGCAGCGTAGTACGCGGGGGTGACACCGGGGAGCTGTTTTTT
CASSVVRGGDTGELFF
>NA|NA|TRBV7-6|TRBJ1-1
TGTGCCACGGGGGGGAACACTGAAGCTTTCTTT
CATGGNTEAFF
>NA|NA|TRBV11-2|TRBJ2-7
TGTGCCAGCAGCTTAGTAGTGTCCGGCGAGCAGTACTTC
CASSLVVSGEQYF
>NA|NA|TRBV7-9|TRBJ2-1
TGTGCCAGCAGCTCACGATCCAGGGCGGACAATGAGCAGTTCTTC
CASSSRSRADNEQFF
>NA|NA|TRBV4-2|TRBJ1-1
TGTGCCAGCAGCCAAGATCCAGAGAACACTGAAGCTTTCTTT
CASSQDPENTEAFF
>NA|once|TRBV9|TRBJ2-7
TGTGCCAGCAGCGTAGACGGGTCCTCCGGGGCCTACGAGCAGTACTTC
CASSVDGSSGAYEQYF
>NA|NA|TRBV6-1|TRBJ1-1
TGTGCCAGCAGTGAAGGAAGAGGCGGATACTTCAACACTGAAGCTTTCTTT
CASSEGRGGYFNTEAFF
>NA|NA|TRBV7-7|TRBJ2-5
TGTGCCAGCAGCTTACACCCCAGGGGAAGCCAAGAGACCCAGTACTTC
CASSLHPRGSQETQYF
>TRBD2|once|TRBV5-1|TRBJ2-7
TGCGCCAGCAGCTCCGGACTAGCGGGGGCCGAGCAGTACTTC
CASSSGLAGAEQYF
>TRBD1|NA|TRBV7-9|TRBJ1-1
TGTGCCAGCAGCCTGGCGGAGGGGGCGATTGAAGCTTTCTTT
CASSLAEGAIEAFF
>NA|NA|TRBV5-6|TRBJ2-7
TGTGCCAGCAGCCTCGGGAGCTCCTACGAGCAGTACTTC
CASSLGSSYEQYF
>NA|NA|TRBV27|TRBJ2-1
TGTGCCAGCAGTTTACTGGGGGCTAATGAGCAGTTCTTC
CASSLLGANEQFF
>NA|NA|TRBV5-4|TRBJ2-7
TGTGCCAGCAGCTTTCGCCTAGATTCCTACGAGCAGTACTTC
CASSFRLDSYEQYF
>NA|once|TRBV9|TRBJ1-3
TGTGCCAGCAGCGTTCTTAACCCGGTGCTCTCTGGAAACACCATATATTTT
CASSVLNPVLSGNTIYF
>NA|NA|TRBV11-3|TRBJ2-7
TGTGCCAGCAGCCCCGTCGGGGGATACGAGCAGTACTTC
CASSPVGGYEQYF
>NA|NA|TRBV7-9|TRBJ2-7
TGTGCCAGCAGCATACCCAGGGAACACGAGCAGTACTTC
CASSIPREHEQYF